These 17 T cell receptor beta chains originate from one sample sequenced in a study of T cell responses to AZD1222 COVID-19 vaccine (dated by TCRdb to the early 2020s). The library was generated by the immunoSEQ multiplex PCR assay. TCRdb obtained this table from immuneACCESS and retained in-frame rearrangements with V and J assigned. These tables miss some clones; where compared with another copy, unresolved V genes account for less than half of the shortfall, and the remainder is unexplained. In all, the sample holds about 37,000 clones, and 86% of those were seen once. 5.5% to 7.5% of the sample comes from the top ten. This sample's time point label indicates: baseline before first vaccination. Sequenced material: peripheral blood, taken on day 0 of AZD1222 vaccination. These receptors were obtained from an adult in good health.

V and J are TRBV28 and TRBJ2-7; D possibly corresponds to TRBD1 (6 bases). The V end lost 4 bases, the J end lost 2 bases, and 9 bases lay between the germline ends. Per the germline V gene, CDR1 is MDHEN and CDR2 is SYDVKM. This CDR3 contains 13 residues. The CDR3 nucleotides read TGTGCCAGCAGTTCCAGGGGCCCCTACGAGCAGTACTTC. Protein: CASSSRGPYEQYF.

The J gene is TRBJ2-2, the V gene TRBV27; D gene unclear. V lost 5 bases and J lost 3, with 10 bases in between. CDR3 length: 14 residues. Germline lookup yields CDR1 MNHEY and CDR2 SMNVEV (reference sequence). The CDR3 DNA sequence: TGTGCCAGCAGTAGCAACACGTACACCGGGGAGCTGTTTTTT. This gives the protein CASSSNTYTGELFF.

V usage is TRBV24-1 and J usage is TRBJ2-1; weak D call: TRBD1 (5 bases). Germline V lookup: CDR1 KGHDR, CDR2 SFDVKD. V was cut by 8 bases and J by 0 bases, with 13 bases left in between. The CDR3 runs 15 residues. This CDR3 reads CATMAAGNSYNEQFF. DNA of the CDR3: TGTGCCACCATGGCCGCAGGGAACTCCTACAATGAGCAGTTCTTC.

The chain couples TRBV7-2 to TRBJ1-2; 7 nucleotides line up with TRBD1. The V and J ends lost 1 base and 0 bases, in that order; junction bases with no gene match: 5. Germline V gene sequence: CDR1 SGHTA, CDR2 FQGNSA. The CDR3 length is 16 residues. CDR3 sequence: CASSLVTGASNYGYTF. The CDR3 region has the DNA TGTGCCAGCAGCTTAGTTACAGGGGCCTCTAACTATGGCTACACCTTC.

The V and J genes are TRBV3-1 (or the pseudogene TRBV3-2) and TRBJ1-1; D unresolved. The CDR3 spans 11 residues. The germline CDR1 and CDR2 sequences are LGHDT and YNNKEL (reference sequence). V was trimmed by 3 bases and J by 4 bases, leaving 3 bases between them. The CDR3 protein is CASSQGTEAFF. The CDR3 region has the DNA TGTGCCAGCAGCCAGGGCACTGAAGCTTTCTTT.

The rearrangement uses TRBV29-1 and TRBJ1-1; TRBD1 might be the D (5 bases). V was cut by 2 bases and J by 1 base, with 11 bases left in between. The germline gives CDR1 SQVTM, CDR2 ANQGSEA. The CDR3 is 14 amino acids. The CDR3, as DNA: TGCAGCGTTGAATATGGGGCCGCGAACACTGAAGCTTTCTTT. It specifies CSVEYGAANTEAFF.

The table lists this clone with a count of one. The chain has TRBV24-1 and TRBJ2-1, with TRBD1 matching 8 bases. The CDR3 loop spans 16 amino acids. V dropped 3 bases and J dropped 4; count of bases not matched to a gene: 7. CDR1 is KGHDR and CDR2 is SFDVKD in the germline V gene. Written as DNA, the CDR3 is TGTGCCACCAGTGATCTTTCACAGGGGGATTACAATGAGCAGTTCTTC. Translated: CATSDLSQGDYNEQFF.

V gene TRBV10-3 combines with J gene TRBJ2-7; 8 positions agree with TRBD1. The CDR3 has 14 residues. From germline, CDR1 is ENHRY and CDR2 SYGVKD. V trimming: 4 bases; J trimming: 6 bases; junction bases outside the gene matches: 8. CDR3 sequence (DNA): TGTGCCATCAGTGCCCCCGGGACAGGAAGCGAGCAGTACTTC. Amino acid sequence: CAISAPGTGSEQYF.

This rearrangement joins TRBV5-6 to TRBJ2-1; 11 bases fit TRBD2. The CDR3 has 15 residues. Trimming took 0 bases from V and 9 from J; bases not matched to a gene: 5. The germline V gene encodes CDR1 SGHDT and CDR2 YYEEEE. The CDR3 nucleotides are TGTGCCAGCAGCTTGGGACTAGCGGGATTTATTGAGCAGTTCTTC. Protein sequence: CASSLGLAGFIEQFF.

The CDR3 DNA reads as TGTGCCAGCATCCGGGGACAATCTGGGGCCAACGTCCTGACTTTC. This codes for CASIRGQSGANVLTF. This rearrangement joins TRBV2 to TRBJ2-6; a weak D match, TRBD1 (6 bases). V was trimmed by 7 bases and J by 1 base, leaving 11 bases between them. Germline lookup yields CDR1 SNHLY and CDR2 FYNNEI. CDR3 length: 15 amino acids.

The gene calls are TRBV28 and TRBJ1-6; TRBD1 is a possible D gene (5 bases). This CDR3 region has 16 residues. CDR1 is MDHEN, CDR2 SYDVKM, per germline. V shed 7 bases and J shed 9 bases, with 22 bases lying between them. CDR3 coding DNA: TGTGCCAGCATTTCTGGGGCGCAAGGGCGGGGTTCACCCCTCCACTTT. This gives the protein CASISGAQGRGSPLHF.

V is TRBV9 and J is TRBJ2-1, with D perhaps assigned TRBD1 or TRBD2 (5 bases each). Per the germline V gene, CDR1 is SGDLS and CDR2 is YYNGEE. The germline V and J ends were trimmed by 0 bases and 4 bases, with 11 bases remaining between them. The CDR3 consists of 15 residues. As DNA, the CDR3 is TGTGCCAGCAGCGTAGTACCGGGGACGTACAATGAGCAGTTCTTC. It translates to CASSVVPGTYNEQFF.

V is TRBV5-1 and J is TRBJ2-1; D may correspond to TRBD1 or TRBD2 (5 bases each). The germline V and J ends were trimmed by 4 bases and 5 bases, with 13 bases remaining between them. Per germline, CDR1 SGHRS and CDR2 YFSETQ. CDR3 length: 14 amino acids. In nucleotides, the CDR3 is TGCGCCAGCAGCCCCGGGACGAGGCACAATGAGCAGTTCTTC. Its protein is CASSPGTRHNEQFF. Combining the CDR3 with reference TRBV5-1 and TRBJ2-1 gives the whole variable domain KAGVTQTPRYLIKTRGQQVTLSCSPISGHRSVSWYQQTPGQGLQFLFEYFSETQRNKGNFPGRFSGRQFSNSRSEMNVSTLELGDSALYLCASSPGTRHNEQFFGPGTRLTVL.

The chain is built from TRBV7-9 and TRBJ1-3, with a weak D call TRBD1 (5 bases). Germline CDR1 is SEHNR and CDR2 is FQNEAQ (reference sequence). This CDR3 comprises 16 residues. V gave up 2 bases and J gave up 0 bases, with 11 bases separating them. In nucleotides, the CDR3 is TGTGCCAGCAGCTTAAGACAGCCTCCCTCTGGAAACACCATATATTTT. It encodes CASSLRQPPSGNTIYF.

The rearrangement joins TRBV7-9 to TRBJ2-3; D is perhaps TRBD1 or TRBD2 (5 bases each). V lost 1 base, J lost 0 bases, and 20 bases lay in between. This CDR3 spans 19 amino acids. Germline loops: CDR1 SEHNR, CDR2 FQNEAQ (reference sequence). For the CDR3, the DNA is TGTGCCAGCAGCTTAGTTGGGGGATCTAGGTCTACTAGCACAGATACGCAGTATTTT. Translated: CASSLVGGSRSTSTDTQYF.

The chain joins TRBV16 to TRBJ1-5; D ambiguous. V was pared by 3 bases and J by 0 bases, with 6 bases between. CDR3 length: 14 amino acids. CDR1 is KGHSY, CDR2 FQNENV, per germline. In DNA form, the CDR3 reads TGTGCCAGCAGCCACAAGAATAGCAATCAGCCCCAGCATTTT. Amino acids: CASSHKNSNQPQHF.

V is TRBV5-8 and J is TRBJ2-5; D gene unclear. This CDR3 is 13 amino acids long. V gave up 4 bases and J gave up 2 bases, with 9 bases separating them. The germline CDR1 and CDR2 sequences are SGHTS and YDEGEE. The CDR3 nucleotides are TGTGCCAGCAGCGATTATGTACAAGAGACCCAGTACTTC. As protein: CASSDYVQETQYF.